The clone carrying this T cell receptor beta chain was observed a single time. These data are taken from a study of identifying expanded T cells in peripheral blood. The assay was immunoSEQ multiplex PCR, and TCRdb's table has in-frame clones only and misses some. The sample has 70,000 to 100,000 clones, 70% to 90% seen once. CDR1 and CDR2 from the germline V gene are SGHAT and FQDESV (reference sequence). The CDR3 length is 12 residues. The V and J ends lost 1 base and 9 bases respectively, with 6 bases between them. The sample taken for sequencing was blood. The gene calls are TRBV11-1 and TRBJ2-2; D not certain. This clonotype originated in a person aged 18 to 69 in good health. The CDR3 region is CASSLGGRELFF. The CDR3 coding sequence is TGTGCCAGCAGCTTAGGGGGAAGGGAGCTGTTTTTT. Full variable domain (outside the CDR3, taken from reference TRBV11-1 and TRBJ2-2): EAEVAQSPRYKITEKSQAVAFWCDPISGHATLYWYRQILGQGPELLVQFQDESVVDDSQLPKDRFSAERLKGVDSTLKIQPAELGDSAMYLCASSLGGRELFFGEGSRLTVL.